These T cell receptor beta chains were read from a single sample in a study of shared clonotypes between healthy human individuals. The table came from immunoSEQ multiplex PCR; TCRdb's copy has only in-frame clones and leaves some out. The data contain about 870,000 clones, almost 95% of them singletons. Sequencing used naive CD8+ T cells sorted from blood. The receptors shown here come from a man aged 25-45 years in good health. Both conserved end residues are part of each CDR3. A D gene is named only where the DNA matches it firmly. Where a row states a size, it is once, few, many or the class of an expanded clone; other rows omit it.

D: NA
V: TRBV29-1
size: NA
J: TRBJ2-5
CDR3: CSAGETSEETQYF
DNA: TGCAGCGCCGGGGAGACAAGCGAAGAGACCCAGTACTTC

D: TRBD1
V: TRBV27
size: NA
J: TRBJ2-1
CDR3: CASRTGWSYNEQFF
DNA: TGTGCCAGCAGGACAGGGTGGTCCTACAATGAGCAGTTCTTC

D: NA
V: TRBV29-1
size: NA
J: TRBJ1-1
CDR3: CSSAQMNTEAFF
DNA: TGCAGCTCGGCTCAAATGAACACTGAAGCTTTCTTT

D: TRBD1
V: TRBV9
size: few
J: TRBJ2-7
CDR3: CASSVLPPGTGNEQYF
DNA: TGTGCCAGCAGCGTCCTCCCTCCCGGGACAGGGAACGAGCAGTACTTC

D: NA
V: TRBV6-5
size: NA
J: TRBJ1-1
CDR3: CASSYSLNTEAFF
DNA: TGTGCCAGCAGTTACTCCTTGAACACTGAAGCTTTCTTT

D: TRBD2
V: TRBV9
size: NA
J: TRBJ2-3
CDR3: CASSGTSEGPDTQYF
DNA: TGTGCCAGCAGTGGTACTAGCGAAGGGCCAGATACGCAGTATTTT

D: TRBD1
V: TRBV5-1
size: NA
J: TRBJ2-7
CDR3: CASTTGTGLWEQYF
DNA: TGCGCCAGCACTACCGGGACAGGGCTCTGGGAGCAGTACTTC

D: NA
V: TRBV19
size: NA
J: TRBJ2-1
CDR3: CASSSQGTYNEQFF
DNA: TGTGCCAGTAGTTCTCAGGGGACCTACAATGAGCAGTTCTTC

D: NA
V: TRBV7-9
size: NA
J: TRBJ2-5
CDR3: CASSEHGGQETQYF
DNA: TGTGCCAGCAGCGAACATGGGGGCCAAGAGACCCAGTACTTC

D: NA
V: TRBV5-1
size: NA
J: TRBJ2-7
CDR3: CASRSGTYEQYF
DNA: TGCGCCAGCAGGTCAGGGACCTACGAGCAGTACTTC

D: NA
V: TRBV28
size: NA
J: TRBJ2-4
CDR3: CASSLRRSKNIQYF
DNA: TGTGCCAGCAGTTTGCGGAGGAGCAAAAACATTCAGTACTTC

D: NA
V: TRBV30
size: NA
J: TRBJ2-7
CDR3: CAGQGGYEQYF
DNA: TGTGCCGGGCAGGGGGGCTACGAGCAGTACTTC

D: NA
V: TRBV27
size: once
J: TRBJ1-4
CDR3: CASSLNALRGGEKLFF
DNA: TGTGCCAGCAGTTTAAACGCTTTGAGGGGGGGTGAAAAACTGTTTTTT

D: NA
V: TRBV7-9
size: NA
J: TRBJ2-5
CDR3: CASSPEWQETQYF
DNA: TGTGCCAGCAGCCCTGAGTGGCAAGAGACCCAGTACTTC

D: TRBD1
V: TRBV7-6
size: NA
J: TRBJ2-3
CDR3: CASSLGGTGGASDTQYF
DNA: TGTGCCAGCAGCTTAGGAGGGACAGGGGGCGCTTCAGATACGCAGTATTTT

D: NA
V: TRBV5-4
size: NA
J: TRBJ1-1
CDR3: CASSPVEGDTNGAFF
DNA: TGTGCCAGCAGCCCAGTAGAAGGGGACACTAATGGGGCTTTCTTT

D: TRBD2
V: TRBV4-3
size: NA
J: TRBJ2-5
CDR3: CASSQDPGRGGQETQYF
DNA: TGCGCCAGCAGCCAAGATCCGGGGCGGGGGGGACAAGAGACCCAGTACTTC